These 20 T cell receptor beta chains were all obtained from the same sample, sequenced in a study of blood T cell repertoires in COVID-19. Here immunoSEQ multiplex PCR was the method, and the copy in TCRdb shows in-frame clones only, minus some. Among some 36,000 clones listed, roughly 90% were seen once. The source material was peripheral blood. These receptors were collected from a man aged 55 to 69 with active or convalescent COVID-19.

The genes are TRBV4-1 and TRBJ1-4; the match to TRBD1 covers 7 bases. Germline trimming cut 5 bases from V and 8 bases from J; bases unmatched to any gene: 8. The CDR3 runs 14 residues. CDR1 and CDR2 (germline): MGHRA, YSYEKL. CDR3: CASSELRDREKLFF. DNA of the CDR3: TGCGCCAGCAGCGAACTCCGGGACAGAGAAAAACTGTTTTTT.

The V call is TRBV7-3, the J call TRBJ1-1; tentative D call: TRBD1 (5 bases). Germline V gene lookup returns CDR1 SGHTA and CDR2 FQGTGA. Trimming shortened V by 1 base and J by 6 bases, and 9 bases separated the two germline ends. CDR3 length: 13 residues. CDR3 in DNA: TGTGCCAGCAGCTTAATATTCAGGGCTGAAGCTTTCTTT. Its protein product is CASSLIFRAEAFF.

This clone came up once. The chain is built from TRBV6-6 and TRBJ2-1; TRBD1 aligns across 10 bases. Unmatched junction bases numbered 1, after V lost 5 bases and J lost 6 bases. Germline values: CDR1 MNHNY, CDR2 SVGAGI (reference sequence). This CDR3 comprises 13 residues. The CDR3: CASSGTGANEQFF. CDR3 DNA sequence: TGTGCCAGCAGTGGGACAGGGGCCAATGAGCAGTTCTTC.

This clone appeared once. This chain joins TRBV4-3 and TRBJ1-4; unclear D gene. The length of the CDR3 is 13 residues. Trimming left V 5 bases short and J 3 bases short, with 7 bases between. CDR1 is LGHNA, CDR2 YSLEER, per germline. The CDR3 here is CASSLRSNEKLFF. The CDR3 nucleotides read TGCGCCAGCAGCTTGAGATCTAATGAAAAACTGTTTTTT.

The CDR3 region has the DNA TGTGCCAGCAGCATACCGGGCACTGAAGCTTTCTTT. Protein sequence: CASSIPGTEAFF. V usage is TRBV6-5 and J usage is TRBJ1-1; D gene unclear. CDR3 size: 12 residues. The ends were cut back, 6 bases at V and 4 bases at J, with 9 bases in the middle. Per germline, CDR1 MNHEY and CDR2 SVGAGI.

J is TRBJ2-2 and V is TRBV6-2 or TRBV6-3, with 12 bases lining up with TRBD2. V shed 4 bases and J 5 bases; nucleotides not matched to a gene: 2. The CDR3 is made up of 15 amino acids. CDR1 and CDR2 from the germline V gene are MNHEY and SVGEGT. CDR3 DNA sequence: TGTGCCAGCAGTTTAACTAGCGGGGGGACCGGGGAGCTGTTTTTT. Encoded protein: CASSLTSGGTGELFF.

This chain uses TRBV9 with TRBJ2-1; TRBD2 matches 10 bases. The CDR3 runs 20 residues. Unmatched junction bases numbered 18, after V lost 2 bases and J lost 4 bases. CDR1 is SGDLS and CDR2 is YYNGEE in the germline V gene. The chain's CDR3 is CASSVKPELIQLAGYNEQFF. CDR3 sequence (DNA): TGTGCCAGCAGCGTCAAACCTGAGCTGATTCAACTAGCGGGGTACAATGAGCAGTTCTTC.

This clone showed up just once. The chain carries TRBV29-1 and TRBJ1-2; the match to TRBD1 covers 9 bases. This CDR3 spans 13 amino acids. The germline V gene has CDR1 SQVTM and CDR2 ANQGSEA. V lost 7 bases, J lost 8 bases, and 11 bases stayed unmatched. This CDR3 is CSASGQGIRGYTF. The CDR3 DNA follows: TGCAGCGCCTCGGGACAGGGTATTAGGGGCTACACCTTC.

DNA of the CDR3: TGTGCCAGCAGCTTGGGCCAGGTTAATGAAAAACTGTTTTTT. It encodes CASSLGQVNEKLFF. The gene calls are TRBV7-9 and TRBJ1-4, with D uncertain. This CDR3 has 14 amino acids. V lost 3 bases and J 4 bases, leaving 9 bases between the germline ends. Germline V CDR1 and CDR2: SEHNR, FQNEAQ (reference sequence).

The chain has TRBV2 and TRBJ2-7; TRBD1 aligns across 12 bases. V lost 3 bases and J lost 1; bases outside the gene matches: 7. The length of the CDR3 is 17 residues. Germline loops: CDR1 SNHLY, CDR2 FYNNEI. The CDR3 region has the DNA TGTGCCAGCAGTGAGGGACAGGGGGCTCACCATTCCTACGAGCAGTACTTC. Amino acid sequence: CASSEGQGAHHSYEQYF.

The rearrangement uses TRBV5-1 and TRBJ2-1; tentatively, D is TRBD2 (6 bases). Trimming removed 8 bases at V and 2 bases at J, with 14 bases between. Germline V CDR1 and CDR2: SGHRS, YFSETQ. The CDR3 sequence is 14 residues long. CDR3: CASSKGTAYNEQFF. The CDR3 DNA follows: TGCGCCAGTTCCAAGGGGACTGCCTACAATGAGCAGTTCTTC. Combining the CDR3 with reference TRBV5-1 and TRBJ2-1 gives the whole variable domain KAGVTQTPRYLIKTRGQQVTLSCSPISGHRSVSWYQQTPGQGLQFLFEYFSETQRNKGNFPGRFSGRQFSNSRSEMNVSTLELGDSALYLCASSKGTAYNEQFFGPGTRLTVL.

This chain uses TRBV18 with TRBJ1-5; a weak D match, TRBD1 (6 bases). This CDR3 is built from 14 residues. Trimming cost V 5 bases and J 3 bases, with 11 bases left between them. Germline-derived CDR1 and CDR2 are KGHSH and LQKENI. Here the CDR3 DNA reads TGTGCCAGCTCATATCAGGGGATCAATCAGCCCCAGCATTTT. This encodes CASSYQGINQPQHF.

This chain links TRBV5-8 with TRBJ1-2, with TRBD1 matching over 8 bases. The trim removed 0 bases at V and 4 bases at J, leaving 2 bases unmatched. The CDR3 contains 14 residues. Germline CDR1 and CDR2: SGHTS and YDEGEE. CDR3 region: CASSLGDRSYGYTF. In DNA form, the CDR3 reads TGTGCCAGCAGCTTGGGGGACAGGAGCTATGGCTACACCTTC. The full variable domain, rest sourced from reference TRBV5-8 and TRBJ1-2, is EAGVTQSPTHLIKTRGQQATLRCSPISGHTSVYWYQQALGLGLQFLLWYDEGEERNRGNFPPRFSGRQFPNYSSELNVNALELEDSALYLCASSLGDRSYGYTFGSGTRLTVV.

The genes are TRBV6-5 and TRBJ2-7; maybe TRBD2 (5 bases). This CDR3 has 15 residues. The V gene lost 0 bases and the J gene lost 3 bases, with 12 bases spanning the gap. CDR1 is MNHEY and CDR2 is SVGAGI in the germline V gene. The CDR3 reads CASSYSFGRGYEQYF. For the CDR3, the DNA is TGTGCCAGCAGTTACTCGTTCGGCCGGGGCTACGAGCAGTACTTC.

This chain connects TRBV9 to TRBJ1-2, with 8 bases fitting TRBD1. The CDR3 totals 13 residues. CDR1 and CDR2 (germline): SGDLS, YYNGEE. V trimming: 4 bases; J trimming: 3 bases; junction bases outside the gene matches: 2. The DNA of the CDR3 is TGTGCCAGCAGCCCGACAGGGGACTATGGCTACACCTTC. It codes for CASSPTGDYGYTF.

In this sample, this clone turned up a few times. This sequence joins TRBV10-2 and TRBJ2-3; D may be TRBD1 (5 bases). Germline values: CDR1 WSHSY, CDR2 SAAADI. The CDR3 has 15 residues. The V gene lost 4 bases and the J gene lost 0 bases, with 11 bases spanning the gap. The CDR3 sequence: CASSGVQASTDTQYF. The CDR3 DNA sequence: TGCGCCAGCAGTGGGGTACAGGCTAGCACAGATACGCAGTATTTT.

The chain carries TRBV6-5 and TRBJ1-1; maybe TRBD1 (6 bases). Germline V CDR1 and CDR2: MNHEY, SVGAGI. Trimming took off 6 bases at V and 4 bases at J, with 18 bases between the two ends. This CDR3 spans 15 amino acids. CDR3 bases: TGTGCCAGCAGACCTTACAGGGAGTACGGCACTGAAGCTTTCTTT. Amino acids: CASRPYREYGTEAFF.

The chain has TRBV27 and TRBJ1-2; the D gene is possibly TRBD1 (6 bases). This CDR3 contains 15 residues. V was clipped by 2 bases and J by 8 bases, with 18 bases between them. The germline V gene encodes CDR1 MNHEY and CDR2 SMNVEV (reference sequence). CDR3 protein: CASSLLRQGQGGYTF. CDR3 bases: TGTGCCAGCAGTTTACTTCGGCAGGGCCAGGGGGGCTACACCTTC.

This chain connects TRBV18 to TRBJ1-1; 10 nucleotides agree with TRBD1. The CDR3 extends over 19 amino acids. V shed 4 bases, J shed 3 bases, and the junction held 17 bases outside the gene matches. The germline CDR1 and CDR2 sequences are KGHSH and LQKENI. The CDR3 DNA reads TGTGCCAGCTCACTTCTCCCGGGACAGGGGACTCCCTTGGACACTGAAGCTTTCTTT. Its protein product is CASSLLPGQGTPLDTEAFF.

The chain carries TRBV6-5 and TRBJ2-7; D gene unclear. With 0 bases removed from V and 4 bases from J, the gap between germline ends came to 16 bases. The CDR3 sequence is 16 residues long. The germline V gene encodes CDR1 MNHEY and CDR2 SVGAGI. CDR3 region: CASSYSPAAVPYEQYF. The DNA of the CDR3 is TGTGCCAGCAGTTACTCCCCGGCGGCAGTTCCTTACGAGCAGTACTTC.